This entry lists 8 T cell receptor beta chains sequenced from one sample in a study of T cells in Graves' hyperthyroidism and ophthalmopathy. Amplification targeted TCR beta CDR3 regions from RNA transcripts. HTBI primers were used for first-round RT-PCR of the TCR CDR3. TCRdb analysed the multiplex PCR reads with MiXCR anew, one entry per CDR3 protein. The sample records 400,000 to 500,000 distinct CDR3 sequences, roughly 14% being singletons. The sequenced sample consisted of blood. These receptors were obtained from a woman aged 18-29 years with Graves' hyperthyroidism.

This clonotype was detected many times. The CDR3 protein is CASTPTGITEAFF. The CDR3 DNA follows: TGTGCCAGCACCCCAACAGGGATCACTGAAGCTTTCTTT. This chain uses TRBV12-3 or TRBV12-4 with TRBJ1-1, with TRBD1 as a possible D gene (6 bases). The V and J ends lost 7 bases and 4 bases respectively, with 13 bases between them. The CDR3 is 13 residues long.

This clonotype was seen only a few times. V usage is TRBV3-1 and J usage is TRBJ2-1, with a tentative D call TRBD2 (5 bases). The CDR3 length is 17 residues. The germline V gene encodes CDR1 LGHDT and CDR2 YNNKEL (reference sequence). The V end lost 1 base, the J end lost 0 bases, and 13 bases lay between the germline ends. CDR3 loop: CASSQGVGGGSYNEQFF. The CDR3 bases are TGTGCCAGCAGCCAAGGAGTCGGCGGAGGCTCCTACAATGAGCAGTTCTTC.

This clonotype was detected only a few times. The chain joins TRBV20-1 to TRBJ1-5, with D unresolved. The CDR3 loop spans 15 amino acids. CDR1 and CDR2 (germline): DFQATT, SNEGSKA (reference sequence). Trimming cost V 6 bases and J 2 bases, with 17 bases left between them. The CDR3 reads CSAGNRDVGNQPQHF. In DNA, the CDR3 is TGCAGTGCAGGGAATAGGGATGTGGGCAATCAGCCCCAGCATTTT.

In its sample, this clonotype was seen many times. The chain joins TRBV11-1 to TRBJ2-1; tentative D call: TRBD2 (6 bases). V gave up 5 bases and J gave up 2 bases, with 16 bases separating them. CDR1 is SGHAT and CDR2 is FQDESV in the germline V gene (reference sequence). The CDR3 has 16 residues. In nucleotides, the CDR3 is TGTGCCAGCAGCCTTTGGGGGGAAAGGGCCTACAATGAGCAGTTCTTC. Translating it yields CASSLWGERAYNEQFF.

This chain joins TRBV12-3 or TRBV12-4 and TRBJ2-7, with 9 bases fitting TRBD2. The CDR3 runs 14 residues. Trimming at V came to 5 bases and at J to 2 bases, leaving 4 bases not matched to a gene. DNA for the CDR3: TGTGCCAGCAGTCGTGGCGGGAGGGCCTACGAGCAGTACTTC. Translating it yields CASSRGGRAYEQYF.

V and J are TRBV19 and TRBJ2-2; tentative D call: TRBD2 (5 bases). Between the trimmed V and J ends, which lost 3 bases and 7 bases, there was a span of 15 bases. Germline CDR1 reads LNHDA; CDR2 reads SQIVND (reference sequence). This CDR3 region has 15 residues. CDR3 coding DNA: TGTGCCAGTAGTATTTCTGGGAGACTCGACGGGGAGCTGTTTTTT. It is translated as CASSISGRLDGELFF.

This clonotype showed up many times. The genes are TRBV14 and TRBJ2-7; D unclear. Trimming removed 4 bases from V and 3 bases from J, with 7 bases in between. Per the germline V gene, CDR1 is SGHDN and CDR2 is FVKESK. The CDR3 is made up of 12 amino acids. The DNA for the CDR3 is TGTGCCAGCAGCCCCTCATACTACGAGCAGTACTTC. This sequence encodes CASSPSYYEQYF.

This clonotype was counted at least ten times. The chain has TRBV10-3 and TRBJ1-1; no firm D call. Trimming left V 3 bases short and J 5 bases short, with 10 bases between. CDR1 ENHRY and CDR2 SYGVKD come from the germline V gene. The CDR3 consists of 13 residues. The CDR3 sequence: CAISDLLGTEAFF. In DNA form, the CDR3 reads TGTGCCATCAGTGACCTGTTGGGGACTGAAGCTTTCTTT.